The 12 T cell receptor beta chains in this list originate from one sample, sequenced in a study of graft-versus-host responses after intestinal transplantation. TCRdb's copy holds only in-frame clones and misses some; the assay was immunoSEQ multiplex PCR. The repertoire holds 20,000 to 30,000 clones, with over 65% as singletons. The sequences come from PBMCs, collected about 28 days after intestinal transplant. The receptors derive from a human patient who received an intestinal transplant, so some T cells may come from the graft donor.

This clone was seen only once. The chain is built from TRBV5-1 and TRBJ2-7, with D maybe TRBD1 (6 bases). Germline lookup yields CDR1 SGHRS and CDR2 YFSETQ. V was clipped by 0 bases and J by 6 bases, with 10 bases between them. This CDR3 contains 13 residues. CDR3 sequence: CASSLETGSEQYF. The CDR3 DNA reads as TGCGCCAGCAGCTTGGAGACAGGCTCCGAGCAGTACTTC. The whole variable domain, filled in from reference TRBV5-1 and TRBJ2-7, reads KAGVTQTPRYLIKTRGQQVTLSCSPISGHRSVSWYQQTPGQGLQFLFEYFSETQRNKGNFPGRFSGRQFSNSRSEMNVSTLELGDSALYLCASSLETGSEQYFGPGTRLTVT.

The chain has TRBV7-9 and TRBJ2-5; D gene unclear. The CDR3 length is 12 residues. V was shortened by 2 bases and J by 5 bases, with 6 bases between the two germline ends. CDR1 SEHNR and CDR2 FQNEAQ come from the germline V gene (reference sequence). CDR3 sequence (DNA): TGTGCCAGCAGCTTAACCCGCGAGACCCAGTACTTC. Translated: CASSLTRETQYF.

The V call is TRBV5-5, the J call TRBJ1-2, with D hard to call. This CDR3 has 13 residues. Trimming left V 2 bases short and J 2 bases short, with 7 bases between. In germline, CDR1 is SGHKS, CDR2 YYEKEE (reference sequence). The CDR3 DNA follows: TGTGCCAGCAGCTTCGAAGGGAACTATGGCTACACCTTC. The encoded protein is CASSFEGNYGYTF.

The V gene is TRBV5-1, the J gene TRBJ1-1; 10 bases fit TRBD1. Germline assignment: CDR1 SGHRS and CDR2 YFSETQ. The junction had 14 bases not matched to a gene; V was cut back by 4 bases and J by 5 bases. The CDR3 extends over 17 amino acids. The CDR3 nucleotides read TGCGCCAGCAGCCTAACACCGGGACAGGGGAGAAGGACTGAAGCTTTCTTT. Translating gives CASSLTPGQGRRTEAFF.

This clone has more than one count but fewer than ten. The chain employs TRBV7-6 and TRBJ2-5, with 15 bases fitting TRBD2. The V and J ends lost 3 bases and 5 bases, in that order; junction bases with no gene match: 7. The length of the CDR3 is 17 residues. CDR1 is SGHVS, CDR2 FNYEAQ, per germline. CDR3 DNA sequence: TGTGCCAGCAGCTTCCGAGGACTAGCGGGGGGGCGGGAGACCCAGTACTTC. Translating it yields CASSFRGLAGGRETQYF.

The chain employs TRBV30 and TRBJ1-2, with D possibly matching TRBD1 (5 bases). CDR3 length: 12 residues. The V gene's germline CDR1 is GTSNPN and CDR2 SVGIG (reference sequence). V was pared by 5 bases and J by 1 base, with 8 bases between. Here the CDR3 reads CAWGQGNYGYTF. The DNA of the CDR3 is TGTGCCTGGGGGCAGGGTAACTATGGCTACACCTTC.

This chain links TRBV2 with TRBJ1-4; a weak D match, TRBD1 (6 bases). Germline CDR1 SNHLY, CDR2 FYNNEI. Trimming removed 6 bases from V and 2 bases from J, with 13 bases in between. The CDR3 totals 15 residues. The CDR3 bases are TGTGCCAGCAGGGCAACTGACAGGACTAATGAAAAACTGTTTTTT. The encoded protein is CASRATDRTNEKLFF.

The sample holds a few counts of this clone. This CDR3 reads CAWRDLEGPSSGNTIYF. For the CDR3, the DNA is TGTGCCTGGAGGGACCTCGAGGGGCCGAGCTCTGGAAACACCATATATTTT. The chain couples TRBV30 to TRBJ1-3, with D possibly being TRBD1 (5 bases). This CDR3 is 17 amino acids long. Trimming stripped 3 bases from V and 0 bases from J, with 18 bases between. Germline CDR1 is GTSNPN and CDR2 is SVGIG (reference sequence).

The genes are TRBV27 and TRBJ2-2; D is uncertain. Germline CDR1 reads MNHEY; CDR2 reads SMNVEV (reference sequence). The length of the CDR3 is 14 residues. Trimming pared 1 base from V and 2 bases from J, leaving 5 bases between. The CDR3 reads CASSLWGNTGELFF. The CDR3 DNA is TGTGCCAGCAGTTTATGGGGTAACACCGGGGAGCTGTTTTTT.

The chain recombines TRBV7-2 with TRBJ2-3, with 10 bases identical to TRBD2. This CDR3 is 17 amino acids long. The germline V gene has CDR1 SGHTA and CDR2 FQGNSA. After removal of 5 bases from V and 7 bases from J, the junction contained 15 bases not matched to a gene. Here the CDR3 DNA reads TGTGCCAGCAGCCCTATCAAGCGGGAGGGCCTACTAAATACGCAGTATTTT. As protein: CASSPIKREGLLNTQYF.

Here the CDR3 reads CASSQGLPNYGYTF. CDR3 in DNA: TGTGCCAGCAGCCAAGGTCTCCCTAACTATGGCTACACCTTC. V usage is TRBV14 and J usage is TRBJ1-2, with no clear D. From germline, CDR1 is SGHDN and CDR2 FVKESK. The CDR3 contains 14 residues. Trimming took 1 base from V and 0 from J, leaving 6 bases between them.

The chain carries TRBV10-3 and TRBJ2-3; no clear D. The V end lost 0 bases, the J end lost 6 bases, and 4 bases lay between the germline ends. The CDR3 sequence is 12 residues long. Germline V lookup: CDR1 ENHRY, CDR2 SYGVKD. CDR3 protein: CAISESTDTQYF. DNA of the CDR3: TGTGCCATCAGTGAGTCAACGGATACGCAGTATTTT.